A selection of T cell receptor beta chains follows, all from one sample in a study of shared clonotypes between healthy human individuals. Profiled with immunoSEQ multiplex PCR; TCRdb holds only in-frame clones, not every one. The table records fewer than 2.5 million clones, over 85% of them present only once. The specimen was naive CD4+ T cells from PBMCs. These receptors originate from a man aged 18 to 30 in good health. Some clones in this sample may be carry-over from other donors' samples. Both conserved end residues are part of each CDR3. D genes are given only for firm matches. Size is omitted from some rows. Given values are once, few, many or a class for expanded clones.

clone size	V gene	D gene	CDR3 length	J gene	CDR3 protein	CDR3 DNA
NA	TRBV19	NA	13	TRBJ2-7	CASSRDLAYEQYF	TGTGCCAGTAGCCGGGACCTGGCCTACGAGCAGTACTTC
NA	TRBV5-4	TRBD2	13	TRBJ2-7	CASSLREGDEQYF	TGTGCCAGCAGCTTGAGGGAGGGCGACGAGCAGTACTTC
NA	TRBV28	NA	11	TRBJ2-7	CASSLNYEQYF	TGTGCCAGCAGCCTGAACTACGAGCAGTACTTC
NA	TRBV7-2	NA	13	TRBJ2-3	CASTTQRRDTQYF	TGTGCCAGCACTACCCAGAGACGAGATACGCAGTATTTT
NA	TRBV6-1	NA	14	TRBJ1-3	CASSELRGGNTIYF	TGTGCCAGCAGTGAACTCCGGGGAGGAAACACCATATATTTT
NA	TRBV11-2	NA	13	TRBJ2-1	CASTLTVYNEQFF	TGTGCCAGCACCTTGACCGTATACAATGAGCAGTTCTTC
NA	TRBV6-5	NA	15	TRBJ1-5	CASSYSVDSNQPQHF	TGTGCCAGCAGTTACTCGGTGGATTCGAATCAGCCCCAGCATTTT
once	TRBV18	TRBD1	15	TRBJ2-7	CASSPVRTGAYEQYF	TGTGCCAGCTCACCCGTAAGGACAGGGGCATACGAGCAGTACTTC
NA	TRBV6-5	NA	13	TRBJ1-2	CASSYYGAGGYTF	TGTGCCAGCAGTTACTACGGGGCAGGAGGCTACACCTTC
NA	TRBV4-2	NA	15	TRBJ2-1	CASSRTGSEGNEQFF	TGTGCCAGCAGCCGGACCGGAAGTGAGGGGAATGAGCAGTTCTTC
NA	TRBV5-6	NA	14	TRBJ1-2	CASSLDRPTYGYTF	TGTGCCAGCAGCCTTGACAGACCTACCTATGGCTACACCTTC
NA	TRBV19	TRBD2	15	TRBJ2-7	CASSPPGLGSYEQYF	TGTGCCAGTAGTCCCCCGGGACTAGGGTCCTACGAGCAGTACTTC
NA	TRBV5-4	NA	16	TRBJ2-4	CASSPDITLAKNIQYF	TGTGCCAGCAGCCCCGATATAACCCTAGCCAAAAACATTCAGTACTTC
NA	TRBV4-2	NA	14	TRBJ2-1	CASSQGPTYNEQFF	TGTGCCAGCAGCCAAGGGCCAACCTACAATGAGCAGTTCTTC
NA	TRBV9	NA	14	TRBJ2-1	CASSASPYYNEQFF	TGTGCCAGCAGTGCTAGCCCATACTACAATGAGCAGTTCTTC
once	TRBV13	NA	15	TRBJ1-2	CASSLGKWSQGGYTF	TGTGCCAGCAGCTTAGGCAAGTGGAGCCAGGGCGGCTACACCTTC
NA	TRBV27	TRBD1	15	TRBJ1-2	CASSFMAGGVYGYTF	TGTGCCAGCAGTTTCATGGCAGGGGGCGTATATGGCTACACCTTC
few	TRBV6-5	TRBD2	12	TRBJ2-7	CASKSGGHEQYF	TGTGCCAGCAAGAGCGGGGGTCACGAGCAGTACTTC
NA	TRBV20-1	NA	11	TRBJ1-5	CSAGGRFLQHF	TGCAGTGCTGGGGGACGTTTCCTCCAGCATTTT
NA	TRBV5-1	NA	12	TRBJ1-2	CASAQGSYGYTF	TGCGCCAGCGCCCAGGGCAGCTATGGCTACACCTTC
NA	TRBV11-2	NA	14	TRBJ2-2	CASSLSSDTGELFF	TGTGCCAGCAGCTTATCTAGCGACACCGGGGAGCTGTTTTTT
once	TRBV9	NA	14	TRBJ1-5	CASSVEDRYQPQHF	TGTGCCAGCAGCGTCGAAGACAGGTATCAGCCCCAGCATTTT
once	TRBV29-1	TRBD2	14	TRBJ2-1	CSVDRDYLYNEQFF	TGCAGCGTTGACCGGGACTACTTATACAATGAGCAGTTCTTC
NA	TRBV15	TRBD2	15	TRBJ2-1	CATSREAGDYNEQFF	TGTGCCACCAGCAGAGAGGCGGGAGACTACAATGAGCAGTTCTTC
NA	TRBV5-6	NA	16	TRBJ1-1	CASSLGPGTWNTEAFF	TGTGCCAGCAGCTTGGGTCCCGGAACGTGGAACACTGAAGCTTTCTTT
NA	TRBV2	NA	16	TRBJ2-4	CASSEYGRQAKNIQYF	TGTGCCAGCAGTGAATATGGTCGACAAGCCAAAAACATTCAGTACTTC
NA	TRBV10-1	NA	15	TRBJ1-5	CASSTGKKSNQPQHF	TGCGCCAGCAGCACAGGGAAGAAAAGCAATCAGCCCCAGCATTTT
once	TRBV6-1	NA	15	TRBJ2-3	CASSAPGDRTDTQYF	TGTGCCAGCAGTGCCCCGGGGGATCGCACAGATACGCAGTATTTT
NA	TRBV9	NA	12	TRBJ1-2	CASSVGVSGYTF	TGTGCCAGCAGCGTAGGTGTATCTGGCTACACCTTC
NA	TRBV30	NA	20	TRBJ2-1	CAWSVWLPVGYRSSYNEQFF	TGTGCCTGGAGTGTATGGCTCCCCGTCGGGTACAGGAGTTCCTACAATGAGCAGTTCTTC
NA	TRBV19	TRBD2	17	TRBJ2-1	CASNGPGEAGYYNEQFF	TGTGCCAGTAACGGTCCTGGAGAAGCGGGGTACTACAATGAGCAGTTCTTC
NA	TRBV9	NA	13	TRBJ2-2	CASSVGNSGELFF	TGTGCCAGCAGCGTAGGAAACTCCGGGGAGCTGTTTTTT
NA	TRBV2	NA	12	TRBJ2-1	CASRERDNEQFF	TGTGCCAGCAGAGAACGGGACAATGAGCAGTTCTTC
NA	TRBV5-1	NA	14	TRBJ2-3	CASSFFGGTDTQYF	TGCGCCAGCAGCTTTTTCGGAGGCACAGATACGCAGTATTTT
NA	TRBV7-2	NA	15	TRBJ2-7	CASSLGVSFLDEQYF	TGTGCCAGCAGCTTAGGGGTTAGTTTTTTGGACGAGCAGTACTTC
NA	TRBV6-5	TRBD1	16	TRBJ1-1	CASSSLGQGARTEAFF	TGTGCCAGCAGTTCCCTGGGACAGGGGGCGCGGACTGAAGCTTTCTTT
NA	TRBV7-2	NA	12	TRBJ2-5	CASSLIVETQYF	TGTGCCAGCAGCTTAATAGTAGAGACCCAGTACTTC
once	TRBV5-1	NA	14	TRBJ2-5	CASSPATALETQYF	TGCGCCAGCAGCCCAGCCACCGCCCTAGAGACCCAGTACTTC
NA	TRBV11-2	NA	13	TRBJ1-5	CASSLDQDQPQHF	TGTGCCAGCAGCTTAGATCAGGATCAGCCCCAGCATTTT
few	TRBV2	NA	15	TRBJ1-5	CASGMIRETNQPQHF	TGTGCCAGCGGAATGATCAGGGAAACGAATCAGCCCCAGCATTTT
NA	TRBV14	NA	12	TRBJ2-3	CASSPSTDTQYF	TGTGCCAGCAGCCCGAGCACAGATACGCAGTATTTT
NA	TRBV11-2	NA	14	TRBJ2-3	CASSFAVSTDTQYF	TGTGCCAGCAGCTTTGCTGTTAGCACAGATACGCAGTATTTT